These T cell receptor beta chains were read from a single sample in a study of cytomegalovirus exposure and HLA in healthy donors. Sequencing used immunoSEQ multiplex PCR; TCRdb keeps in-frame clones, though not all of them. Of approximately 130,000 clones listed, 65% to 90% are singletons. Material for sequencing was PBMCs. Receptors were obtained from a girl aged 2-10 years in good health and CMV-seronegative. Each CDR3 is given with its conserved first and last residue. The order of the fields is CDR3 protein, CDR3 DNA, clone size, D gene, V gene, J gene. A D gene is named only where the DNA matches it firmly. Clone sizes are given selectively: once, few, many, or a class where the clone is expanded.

cdr3_aa: CASSPDREHNEQFF
cdr3_nt: TGTGCCAGCAGCCCGGACAGGGAACACAATGAGCAGTTCTTC
clone_size: .
d_call: TRBD1
v_call: TRBV6-5
j_call: TRBJ2-1

cdr3_aa: CASRNEGTEVSEAFF
cdr3_nt: TGTGCCAGCAGGAATGAGGGGACAGAGGTGTCTGAAGCTTTCTTT
clone_size: .
d_call: TRBD1
v_call: TRBV2
j_call: TRBJ1-1

cdr3_aa: CSVEVGGKGYGYTF
cdr3_nt: TGCAGCGTTGAGGTGGGGGGGAAGGGCTATGGCTACACCTTC
clone_size: .
d_call: .
v_call: TRBV29-1
j_call: TRBJ1-2

cdr3_aa: CAWSTGASTDTQYF
cdr3_nt: TGTGCCTGGAGTACAGGGGCTTCCACAGATACGCAGTATTTT
clone_size: .
d_call: TRBD1
v_call: TRBV30
j_call: TRBJ2-3

cdr3_aa: CASSSPTGTHLDTEAFF
cdr3_nt: TGTGCCAGCAGCTCTCCGACAGGGACCCACTTGGACACTGAAGCTTTCTTT
clone_size: .
d_call: TRBD1
v_call: TRBV11-2
j_call: TRBJ1-1

cdr3_aa: CASSRDRGLDTEAFF
cdr3_nt: TGTGCCAGTAGTAGGGACAGGGGTTTGGACACTGAAGCTTTCTTT
clone_size: few
d_call: TRBD1
v_call: TRBV19
j_call: TRBJ1-1

cdr3_aa: CSVEANRDRGLFYGYTF
cdr3_nt: TGCAGCGTTGAAGCGAACCGGGACAGGGGGCTCTTCTATGGCTACACCTTC
clone_size: .
d_call: TRBD1
v_call: TRBV29-1
j_call: TRBJ1-2

cdr3_aa: CASSEARRQGGETQYF
cdr3_nt: TGTGCCAGCAGTGAAGCAAGGCGACAGGGTGGAGAGACCCAGTACTTC
clone_size: .
d_call: TRBD1
v_call: TRBV6-1
j_call: TRBJ2-5

cdr3_aa: CASSQDPGTGRLPSEKLFF
cdr3_nt: TGCGCCAGCAGCCAAGATCCGGGGACAGGGAGACTTCCTAGTGAAAAACTGTTTTTT
clone_size: .
d_call: TRBD1
v_call: TRBV4-1
j_call: TRBJ1-4

cdr3_aa: CASSRDRSGDYEQYF
cdr3_nt: TGTGCCAGCAGCCGCGACCGTAGCGGGGACTACGAGCAGTACTTC
clone_size: .
d_call: TRBD2
v_call: TRBV6-5
j_call: TRBJ2-7

cdr3_aa: CASNNRGLNQPQHF
cdr3_nt: TGTGCCAGCAATAACAGGGGCCTCAATCAGCCCCAGCATTTT
clone_size: .
d_call: TRBD1
v_call: TRBV7-2
j_call: TRBJ1-5

cdr3_aa: CASRSGEQFF
cdr3_nt: TGTGCCAGCAGGAGCGGGGAGCAGTTCTTC
clone_size: .
d_call: .
v_call: TRBV25-1
j_call: TRBJ2-1

cdr3_aa: CAWSLQGIHEQFF
cdr3_nt: TGTGCCTGGAGTTTACAGGGGATCCATGAGCAGTTCTTC
clone_size: .
d_call: TRBD1
v_call: TRBV30
j_call: TRBJ2-1

cdr3_aa: CSVGEDRGYGYTF
cdr3_nt: TGCAGCGTGGGGGAGGACAGGGGTTATGGCTACACCTTC
clone_size: few
d_call: TRBD1
v_call: TRBV29-1
j_call: TRBJ1-2

cdr3_aa: CASSVRRGTGDEQYF
cdr3_nt: TGTGCCAGCAGCGTACGCAGGGGGACGGGCGACGAGCAGTACTTC
clone_size: .
d_call: TRBD1
v_call: TRBV7-8
j_call: TRBJ2-7

cdr3_aa: CASSVVPPGNEQFF
cdr3_nt: TGTGCCAGCAGCGTAGTCCCCCCAGGCAATGAGCAGTTCTTC
clone_size: .
d_call: .
v_call: TRBV9
j_call: TRBJ2-1

cdr3_aa: CASSLSRYTEAFF
cdr3_nt: TGTGCCAGCAGTTTATCGAGGTACACTGAAGCTTTCTTT
clone_size: .
d_call: .
v_call: TRBV27
j_call: TRBJ1-1

cdr3_aa: CASSDSLGQGNEKLFF
cdr3_nt: TGTGCCAGCAGTGATTCATTGGGACAGGGGAATGAAAAACTGTTTTTT
clone_size: .
d_call: TRBD1
v_call: TRBV6-1
j_call: TRBJ1-4

cdr3_aa: CAGIGGQILTGNTIYF
cdr3_nt: TGTGCCGGGATAGGTGGACAGATCCTCACGGGAAACACCATATATTTT
clone_size: .
d_call: .
v_call: TRBV30
j_call: TRBJ1-3

cdr3_aa: CASSLLGGPEAFF
cdr3_nt: TGTGCCAGCAGTTTATTGGGAGGGCCTGAAGCTTTCTTT
clone_size: once
d_call: .
v_call: TRBV27
j_call: TRBJ1-1

cdr3_aa: CASSYTQGTGNTIYF
cdr3_nt: TGTGCCAGCAGCTATACTCAGGGCACTGGAAACACCATATATTTT
clone_size: .
d_call: .
v_call: TRBV27
j_call: TRBJ1-3

cdr3_aa: CSVDRQSPRGAFF
cdr3_nt: TGCAGCGTCGACCGCCAGTCACCCCGGGGAGCTTTCTTT
clone_size: .
d_call: .
v_call: TRBV29-1
j_call: TRBJ1-1

cdr3_aa: CAWSSLETQYF
cdr3_nt: TGTGCCTGGAGTTCCTTAGAGACCCAGTACTTC
clone_size: .
d_call: .
v_call: TRBV30
j_call: TRBJ2-5

cdr3_aa: CASSPTGVAGGKYEQYF
cdr3_nt: TGTGCCAGCAGCCCCACCGGGGTGGCAGGGGGGAAATACGAGCAGTACTTC
clone_size: .
d_call: .
v_call: TRBV7-6
j_call: TRBJ2-7

cdr3_aa: CASSLFADTQYF
cdr3_nt: TGCGCCAGCAGCTTGTTCGCAGATACGCAGTATTTT
clone_size: .
d_call: .
v_call: TRBV5-1
j_call: TRBJ2-3

cdr3_aa: CASSFSLDRIQYF
cdr3_nt: TGTGCCAGCAGCTTTTCTCTGGACAGAATTCAGTACTTC
clone_size: .
d_call: .
v_call: TRBV5-6
j_call: TRBJ2-4

cdr3_aa: CASSLGGVYGYTF
cdr3_nt: TGTGCCAGCAGCTTAGGCGGTGTATATGGCTACACCTTC
clone_size: .
d_call: .
v_call: TRBV7-9
j_call: TRBJ1-2

cdr3_aa: CASRQGDYGYTF
cdr3_nt: TGTGCCAGCAGACAGGGGGACTATGGCTACACCTTC
clone_size: .
d_call: TRBD1
v_call: TRBV6-1
j_call: TRBJ1-2

cdr3_aa: CASSLFGRSSTDTQYF
cdr3_nt: TGTGCCAGCAGCTTGTTCGGTAGGAGTTCCACAGATACGCAGTATTTT
clone_size: .
d_call: .
v_call: TRBV5-6
j_call: TRBJ2-3

cdr3_aa: CASSETSGRRNTDTQYF
cdr3_nt: TGTGCCAGCAGTGAAACTAGCGGGAGGAGAAACACAGATACGCAGTATTTT
clone_size: once
d_call: TRBD2
v_call: TRBV25-1
j_call: TRBJ2-3

cdr3_aa: CASSDGAGGWDEQFF
cdr3_nt: TGTGCCAGCAGTGACGGAGCGGGGGGTTGGGATGAGCAGTTCTTC
clone_size: .
d_call: TRBD2
v_call: TRBV6-1
j_call: TRBJ2-1

cdr3_aa: CASSTLAGDVSYNEQFF
cdr3_nt: TGTGCCAGCAGCACCCTAGCGGGGGACGTCTCCTACAATGAGCAGTTCTTC
clone_size: .
d_call: TRBD2
v_call: TRBV11-3
j_call: TRBJ2-1

cdr3_aa: CASSGTGVVNTEAFF
cdr3_nt: TGTGCCAGCAGCGGAACAGGGGTAGTGAACACTGAAGCTTTCTTT
clone_size: .
d_call: TRBD1
v_call: TRBV9
j_call: TRBJ1-1

cdr3_aa: CASSGVVYGTANYGYTF
cdr3_nt: TGTGCCAGCAGCGGGGTTGTATACGGGACAGCTAACTATGGCTACACCTTC
clone_size: once
d_call: TRBD1
v_call: TRBV5-6
j_call: TRBJ1-2

cdr3_aa: CATSESSGGSYEQYF
cdr3_nt: TGTGCCACATCGGAATCTAGCGGGGGGTCCTACGAGCAGTACTTC
clone_size: .
d_call: TRBD2
v_call: TRBV6-5
j_call: TRBJ2-7

cdr3_aa: CASSLGAGDQPQHF
cdr3_nt: TGTGCCAGCAGCTTAGGGGCAGGGGATCAGCCCCAGCATTTT
clone_size: once
d_call: .
v_call: TRBV7-6
j_call: TRBJ1-5

cdr3_aa: CASSLGQGAEKLFF
cdr3_nt: TGCGCCAGCAGCCTGGGACAGGGGGCGGAAAAACTGTTTTTT
clone_size: .
d_call: TRBD1
v_call: TRBV5-1
j_call: TRBJ1-4

cdr3_aa: CASSTGSGRAYEQYF
cdr3_nt: TGTGCCAGCAGTACGGGGAGCGGGAGGGCATACGAGCAGTACTTC
clone_size: once
d_call: TRBD2
v_call: TRBV2
j_call: TRBJ2-7

cdr3_aa: CASSFSVNREFDEQYF
cdr3_nt: TGCGCCAGCAGCTTTTCGGTCAATCGGGAGTTCGACGAGCAGTACTTC
clone_size: .
d_call: .
v_call: TRBV5-1
j_call: TRBJ2-7